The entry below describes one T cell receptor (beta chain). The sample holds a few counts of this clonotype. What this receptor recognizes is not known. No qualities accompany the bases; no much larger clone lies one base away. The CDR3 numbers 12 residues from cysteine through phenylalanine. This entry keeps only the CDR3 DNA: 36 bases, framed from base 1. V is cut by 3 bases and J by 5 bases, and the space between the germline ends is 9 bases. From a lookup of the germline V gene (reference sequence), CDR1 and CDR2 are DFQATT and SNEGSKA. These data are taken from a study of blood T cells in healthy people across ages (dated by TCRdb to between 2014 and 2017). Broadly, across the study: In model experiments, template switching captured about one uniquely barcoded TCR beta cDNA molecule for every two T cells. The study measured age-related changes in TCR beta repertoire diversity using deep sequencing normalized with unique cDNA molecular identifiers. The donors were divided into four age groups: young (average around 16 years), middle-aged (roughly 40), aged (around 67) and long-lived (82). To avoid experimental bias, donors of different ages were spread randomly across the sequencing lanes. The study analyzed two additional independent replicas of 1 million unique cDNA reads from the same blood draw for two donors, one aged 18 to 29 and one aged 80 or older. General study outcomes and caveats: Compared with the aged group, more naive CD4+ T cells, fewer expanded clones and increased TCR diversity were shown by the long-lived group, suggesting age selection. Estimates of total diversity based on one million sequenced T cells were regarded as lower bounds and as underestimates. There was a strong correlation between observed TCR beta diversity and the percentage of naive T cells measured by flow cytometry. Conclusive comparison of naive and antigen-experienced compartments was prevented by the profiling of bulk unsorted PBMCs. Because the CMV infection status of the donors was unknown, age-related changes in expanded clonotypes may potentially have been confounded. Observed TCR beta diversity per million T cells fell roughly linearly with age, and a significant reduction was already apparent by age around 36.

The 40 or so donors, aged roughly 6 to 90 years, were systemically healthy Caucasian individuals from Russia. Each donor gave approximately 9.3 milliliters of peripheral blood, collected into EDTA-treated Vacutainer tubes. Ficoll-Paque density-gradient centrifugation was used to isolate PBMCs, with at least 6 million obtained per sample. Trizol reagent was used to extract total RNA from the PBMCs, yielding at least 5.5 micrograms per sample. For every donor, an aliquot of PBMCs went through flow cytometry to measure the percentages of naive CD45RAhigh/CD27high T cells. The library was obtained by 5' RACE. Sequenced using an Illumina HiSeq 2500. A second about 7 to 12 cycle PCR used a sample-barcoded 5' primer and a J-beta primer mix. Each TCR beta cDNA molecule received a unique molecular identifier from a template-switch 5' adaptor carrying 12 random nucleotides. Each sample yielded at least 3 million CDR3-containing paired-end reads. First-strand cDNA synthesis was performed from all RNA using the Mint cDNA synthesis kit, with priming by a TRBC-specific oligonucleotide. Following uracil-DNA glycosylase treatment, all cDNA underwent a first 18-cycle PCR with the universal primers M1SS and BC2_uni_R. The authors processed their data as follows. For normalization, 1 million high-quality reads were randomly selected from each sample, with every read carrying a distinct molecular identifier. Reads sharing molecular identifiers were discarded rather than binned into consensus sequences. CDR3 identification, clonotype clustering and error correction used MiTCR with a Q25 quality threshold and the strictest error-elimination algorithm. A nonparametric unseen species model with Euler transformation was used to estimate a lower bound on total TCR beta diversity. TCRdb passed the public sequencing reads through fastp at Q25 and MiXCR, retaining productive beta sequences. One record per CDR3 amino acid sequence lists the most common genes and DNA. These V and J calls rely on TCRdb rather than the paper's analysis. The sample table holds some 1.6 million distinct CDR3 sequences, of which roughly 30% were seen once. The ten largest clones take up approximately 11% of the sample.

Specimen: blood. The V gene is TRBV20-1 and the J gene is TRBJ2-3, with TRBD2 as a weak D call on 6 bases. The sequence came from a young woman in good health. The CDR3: CSASTEGDTQYF. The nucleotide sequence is TGCAGTGCTAGCACGGAGGGAGATACGCAGTATTTT.